These 3 T cell receptor beta chains originate from one sample sequenced in a study of T cell changes during pregnancy in multiple sclerosis. Profiling relied on immunoSEQ multiplex PCR, and the TCRdb table lists in-frame clones only, not all of them. The sample shows approximately 58,000 clones, 92% of them seen only once. The sample consisted of peripheral blood, taken in the second trimester of pregnancy. The receptors stem from a female donor with multiple sclerosis, enrolled in a pregnancy study.

The V and J genes are TRBV28 and TRBJ2-7; D possibly corresponds to TRBD2 (6 bases). Trimming took 6 bases from V and 6 from J, leaving 12 bases between them. From germline, CDR1 is MDHEN and CDR2 SYDVKM. This CDR3 contains 12 residues. The CDR3 DNA reads as TGTGCCAGCAGCGGGGGAGCGTCCGAGCAGTACTTC. Translation: CASSGGASEQYF.

The V call is TRBV6-6, the J call TRBJ1-4; D remains ambiguous. The CDR3 extends over 12 amino acids. V was clipped by 8 bases and J by 1 base, with 5 bases between them. Germline V lookup: CDR1 MNHNY, CDR2 SVGAGI (reference sequence). The CDR3: CASGQTNEKLFF. The CDR3 nucleotides are TGTGCCAGCGGGCAAACTAATGAAAAACTGTTTTTT.

The CDR3, as DNA: TGTGCCAGCTCGGAAGGACTAGGGACGAACGAGCAGTACTTC. Its translation is CASSEGLGTNEQYF. This chain links TRBV18 with TRBJ2-7; TRBD2 matches at 7 bases. The V and J ends lost 6 bases and 5 bases, in that order; junction bases with no gene match: 10. Germline V lookup: CDR1 KGHSH, CDR2 LQKENI. There are 14 residues in the CDR3.